This entry lists 11 T cell receptor beta chains sequenced from one sample in a study of blood T cell repertoires in COVID-19. Clones were read by immunoSEQ multiplex PCR, and TCRdb kept only the in-frame ones, dropping some. The sample holds around 300,000 clones, about nine tenths seen once. Sequenced material: peripheral blood. All receptors derive from a woman aged 25 to 39 with COVID-19, enrolled during active disease.

The CDR3 loop reads CASSLGANEKLFF. Here the CDR3 DNA reads TGTGCCAGCAGCCTCGGGGCTAATGAAAAACTGTTTTTT. The gene calls are TRBV7-9 and TRBJ1-4; D is undetermined. Looked up from germline, CDR1 is SEHNR and CDR2 is FQNEAQ (reference sequence). The CDR3 is 13 residues long. Trimming removed 5 bases at V and 3 bases at J, with 7 bases between.

In its sample, this clone was seen once. The CDR3 sequence is CASSLGRGWNTIYF. The CDR3 nucleotides are TGTGCCAGCAGCTTGGGCCGGGGATGGAACACCATATATTTT. The chain is built from TRBV5-8 and TRBJ1-3; D gene unclear. This CDR3 is 14 amino acids long. Germline V lookup: CDR1 SGHTS, CDR2 YDEGEE. The V end lost 0 bases, the J end lost 7 bases, and 11 bases lay between the germline ends.

The chain carries TRBV3-1 (or the pseudogene TRBV3-2) and TRBJ1-3; TRBD1 matches 7 bases. From germline, CDR1 is LGHDT and CDR2 YNNKEL (reference sequence). V gave up 4 bases and J gave up 0 bases; unmatched junction bases: 15. CDR3 size: 19 residues. CDR3 nucleotide sequence: TGTGCCAGCAGCCCACCATACGTAACGACAGGGCACTCTGGAAACACCATATATTTT. Its translation: CASSPPYVTTGHSGNTIYF.

V is TRBV12-3 or TRBV12-4 and J is TRBJ1-4; no reliable D call. CDR3 size: 13 residues. V dropped 1 base and J dropped 8 bases, with 8 bases sitting between them. The chain's CDR3 is CASSLGPREKLFF. In nucleotides, the CDR3 is TGTGCCAGCAGTTTAGGGCCTAGGGAAAAACTGTTTTTT.

The chain carries TRBV2 and TRBJ2-7; TRBD1 matches at 7 bases. Per the germline V gene, CDR1 is SNHLY and CDR2 is FYNNEI. With V trimmed by 3 bases and J by 4 bases, 3 bases remained unmatched. There are 13 residues in the CDR3. Here the CDR3 DNA reads TGTGCCAGCAGTGATGGGGACAGTTACGAGCAGTACTTC. As protein: CASSDGDSYEQYF.

V usage is TRBV11-2 and J usage is TRBJ1-2; TRBD1 matches at 9 bases. V gave up 7 bases and J gave up 0 bases; unmatched junction bases: 12. CDR3 length equals 17 residues. Germline V gene lookup returns CDR1 SGHAT and CDR2 FQNNGV. Here the CDR3 reads CASNEGTGIPSNYGYTF. DNA of the CDR3: TGTGCCAGCAACGAGGGGACAGGGATCCCTTCTAACTATGGCTACACCTTC.

V and J are TRBV5-1 and TRBJ2-3, with D possibly being TRBD2 (7 bases). V was trimmed by 2 bases and J by 1 base, leaving 11 bases between them. Germline assignment: CDR1 SGHRS and CDR2 YFSETQ. CDR3 length equals 15 residues. The CDR3 region is CASSFDGGRTDTQYF. CDR3 DNA: TGCGCCAGCAGCTTTGACGGGGGGCGCACAGATACGCAGTATTTT.

V usage is TRBV5-6 and J usage is TRBJ1-4; no reliable D call. The CDR3 is 15 amino acids. V dropped 2 bases and J dropped 5 bases, with 13 bases sitting between them. Germline lookup yields CDR1 SGHDT and CDR2 YYEEEE. CDR3 in amino acids: CASSLIYGANEKLFF. The CDR3 DNA reads as TGTGCCAGCAGCTTAATCTATGGTGCCAATGAAAAACTGTTTTTT.

This chain links TRBV28 with TRBJ2-1, with D hard to call. Germline V gene sequence: CDR1 MDHEN, CDR2 SYDVKM. The CDR3 is 15 amino acids. Trimming removed 2 bases from V and 7 bases from J, with 15 bases in between. CDR3 sequence reads: CASSLIRILTNEQFF. The CDR3 nucleotides are TGTGCCAGCAGTTTAATCAGGATTTTAACGAATGAGCAGTTCTTC.

This CDR3 is CASRRGGAGTNYGYTF. CDR3 sequence (DNA): TGTGCCAGCCGCCGAGGTGGGGCAGGGACTAACTATGGCTACACCTTC. The chain joins TRBV28 to TRBJ1-2; tentatively, D is TRBD1 (5 bases). V dropped 8 bases and J dropped 0 bases, with 19 bases sitting between them. The germline CDR1 and CDR2 sequences are MDHEN and SYDVKM. The CDR3 spans 16 residues.

The chain couples TRBV10-3 to TRBJ2-7; TRBD1 might be the D (6 bases). V lost 2 bases to trimming and J lost 2 bases, with 13 bases between them. Per germline, CDR1 ENHRY and CDR2 SYGVKD. This CDR3 comprises 15 residues. The CDR3 nucleotides are TGTGCCATCAGTGAGGTATCAGGGGCCACCTACGAGCAGTACTTC. Residues: CAISEVSGATYEQYF.